The 10 T cell receptor beta chains presented below share a single source sample, sequenced in a study of cytomegalovirus exposure and HLA in healthy donors. Only in-frame clones appear in the TCRdb table, and some are missing; sequencing was by immunoSEQ multiplex PCR. The sample consists of about 110,000 clones, approximately 96% of them appearing once. Sample: PBMCs. These receptor sequences come from a woman younger than 30 in good health and CMV-seronegative.

V gene TRBV14 combines with J gene TRBJ1-2, with D perhaps TRBD1 (6 bases). Trimming pared 4 bases from V and 5 bases from J, leaving 14 bases between. Per the germline V gene, CDR1 is SGHDN and CDR2 is FVKESK. This CDR3 has 14 amino acids. CDR3 sequence: CASSPDSPAYGYTF. The CDR3 DNA follows: TGTGCCAGCAGCCCGGACAGTCCGGCTTATGGCTACACCTTC.

The chain is built from TRBV6-5 and TRBJ2-2; a possible D gene is TRBD2 (6 bases). Germline values: CDR1 MNHEY, CDR2 SVGAGI. V shed 4 bases and J shed 4 bases, with 13 bases lying between them. The CDR3 covers 15 residues. The CDR3 spells CASSSRDSTTGELFF. The DNA of the CDR3 is TGTGCCAGCAGTTCCCGGGACTCAACCACCGGGGAGCTGTTTTTT.

V and J are TRBV27 and TRBJ2-2; 8 bases match TRBD2. CDR1 MNHEY and CDR2 SMNVEV come from the germline V gene (reference sequence). After removal of 3 bases from V and 0 bases from J, the junction contained 12 bases not matched to a gene. The CDR3 consists of 19 residues. CDR3 protein: CASSLFSGGELTNTGELFF. The CDR3 region has the DNA TGTGCCAGCAGTTTGTTCAGCGGGGGAGAGCTGACGAACACCGGGGAGCTGTTTTTT.

The rearrangement uses TRBV5-6 and TRBJ2-7; D might be TRBD2 (6 bases). This CDR3 is 16 amino acids long. Between the trimmed V and J ends, which lost 4 bases and 3 bases, there was a span of 20 bases. Germline lookup yields CDR1 SGHDT and CDR2 YYEEEE. CDR3 bases: TGTGCCAGCAGCCCCGCGGGTGCGGGAACCTTCTACGAGCAGTACTTC. Residues: CASSPAGAGTFYEQYF.

The sample holds one count of this clone. The CDR3 DNA reads TGTGCCAGCAGCGTAGACGGAGGACGGGGTACTGAAGCTTTCTTT. This codes for CASSVDGGRGTEAFF. This sequence joins TRBV9 and TRBJ1-1, with D unclear. The length of the CDR3 is 15 residues. Germline CDR1 reads SGDLS; CDR2 reads YYNGEE. The ends were cut back, 0 bases at V and 5 bases at J, with 14 bases in the middle. The full variable domain, rest sourced from reference TRBV9 and TRBJ1-1, is DSGVTQTPKHLITATGQRVTLRCSPRSGDLSVYWYQQSLDQGLQFLIQYYNGEERAKGNILERFSAQQFPDLHSELNLSSLELGDSALYFCASSVDGGRGTEAFFGQGTRLTVV.

CDR3 sequence (DNA): TGTGCCAGCAGTCCACAGACTAGCGGGGGGAGGAAGGGGCAGTTCTTC. Protein product: CASSPQTSGGRKGQFF. The rearrangement uses TRBV28 and TRBJ2-1; 13 bases are a match to TRBD2. Trimming cost V 5 bases and J 12 bases; bases outside gene matches: 13. The germline V gene encodes CDR1 MDHEN and CDR2 SYDVKM. There are 16 residues in the CDR3. Full variable domain (missing parts from reference TRBV28 and TRBJ2-1): DVKVTQSSRYLVKRTGEKVFLECVQDMDHENMFWYRQDPGLGLRLIYFSYDVKMKEKGDIPEGYSVSREKKERFSLILESASTNQTSMYLCASSPQTSGGRKGQFFGPGTRLTVL.

The chain couples TRBV9 to TRBJ2-1, with TRBD2 matching over 11 bases. V dropped 0 bases and J dropped 8; count of bases not matched to a gene: 10. The CDR3 has 17 amino acids. The germline CDR1 and CDR2 sequences are SGDLS and YYNGEE. The CDR3 here is CASSVGLAGGGDHEQFF. Written as DNA, the CDR3 is TGTGCCAGCAGCGTAGGGCTAGCGGGGGGCGGGGATCATGAGCAGTTCTTC.

The chain uses TRBV27 and TRBJ2-5, with TRBD2 identical over 16 bases. V was pared by 4 bases and J by 5 bases, with 10 bases of the junction left unmatched. This CDR3 has 18 residues. Germline CDR1 is MNHEY and CDR2 is SMNVEV (reference sequence). The CDR3 is CASSSFGTSGGAGETQYF. In DNA, the CDR3 is TGTGCCAGCAGTTCCTTCGGGACTAGCGGGGGGGCTGGTGAGACCCAGTACTTC.

CDR3 coding DNA: TGTGCCGGTGGAGGGACGAACACCGGGGAGCTGTTTTTT. This translates into CAGGGTNTGELFF. This chain links TRBV28 with TRBJ2-2; a possible D gene is TRBD2 (6 bases). Trimming pared 11 bases from V and 0 bases from J, leaving 10 bases between. CDR1 and CDR2 from the germline V gene are MDHEN and SYDVKM. This CDR3 comprises 13 residues.

The chain employs TRBV29-1 and TRBJ2-5; 8 bases agree with TRBD2. The CDR3 is 15 residues long. CDR1 SQVTM and CDR2 ANQGSEA come from the germline V gene. Germline trimming cut 5 bases from V and 4 bases from J; bases unmatched to any gene: 12. CDR3 loop: CSVSGGGGPPETQYF. The CDR3 DNA reads as TGCAGCGTTTCTGGGGGCGGGGGGCCGCCAGAGACCCAGTACTTC.